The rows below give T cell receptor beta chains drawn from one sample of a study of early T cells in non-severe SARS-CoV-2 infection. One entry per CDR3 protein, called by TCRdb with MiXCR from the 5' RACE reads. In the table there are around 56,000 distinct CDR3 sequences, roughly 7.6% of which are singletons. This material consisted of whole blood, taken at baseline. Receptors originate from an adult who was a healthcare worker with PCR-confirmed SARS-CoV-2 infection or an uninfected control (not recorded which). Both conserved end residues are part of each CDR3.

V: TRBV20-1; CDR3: CSARADASYEQYF
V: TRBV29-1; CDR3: CSVASSGELFF
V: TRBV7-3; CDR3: CASSRTGTTANEQFF
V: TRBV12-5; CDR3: CASGLVVREGYNEQFF
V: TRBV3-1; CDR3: CASSPYLQGWTTDEQFF
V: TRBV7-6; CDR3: CASSPRQGGTTGELFF
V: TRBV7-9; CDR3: CASRPPGQQYTGELFF
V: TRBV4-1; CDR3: CASSQGLAIYEQYF
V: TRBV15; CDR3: CATSTTGFSPLHF
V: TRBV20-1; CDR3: CSARKGAGALSGANVLTF
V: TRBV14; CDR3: CASSPWTENTEAFF
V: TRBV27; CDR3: CASSPGLAGVYEQYF
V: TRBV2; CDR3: CASSDQTNYGYTF
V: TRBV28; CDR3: CASSYIVGLAGPNTGELFF
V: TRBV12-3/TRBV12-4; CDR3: CASSLTSPLHF
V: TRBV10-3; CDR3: CAIRQGPHSGNTIYF
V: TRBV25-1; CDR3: CASSGSWGETQYF
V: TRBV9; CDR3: CASSVAGNSPLHF
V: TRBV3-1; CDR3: CASTGVVGNEQFF
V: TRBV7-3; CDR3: CASSPPGLDTGELFF
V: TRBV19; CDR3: CASSIGPSSPNEQFF
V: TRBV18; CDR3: CASSPGQANTEAFF
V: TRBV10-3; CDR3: CAIRGAAYEQYF
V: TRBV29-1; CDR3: CSAGQGAPGELFF
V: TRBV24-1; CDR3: CATSDTTGELFF
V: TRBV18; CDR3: CASSPPGYNEQFF
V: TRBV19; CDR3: CASSIETGWDEQFF
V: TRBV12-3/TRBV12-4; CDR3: CASSRRGGGANVLTF
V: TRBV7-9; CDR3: CASSLPLSGREAATQYF
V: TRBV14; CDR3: CASSQEWGILYEQYF
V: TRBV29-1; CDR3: CSAGTSGSLGFF
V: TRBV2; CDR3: CASSREAGRNQETQYF
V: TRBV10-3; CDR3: CAITDNTGTSGNEQYF
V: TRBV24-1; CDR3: CATPRAGLLSGANVLTF
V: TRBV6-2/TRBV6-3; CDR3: CASSGPAIYNEQFF
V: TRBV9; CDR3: CASSVESSGSYNEQFF
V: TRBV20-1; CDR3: CSARGSLREQFF
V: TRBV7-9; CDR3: CASSSTGGAKNIQYF
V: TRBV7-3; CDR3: CASSLPVQISKETQYF
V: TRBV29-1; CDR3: CSVFRDEQFF
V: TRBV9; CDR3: CASSKSPSSGSTDTQYF
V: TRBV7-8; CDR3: CASSLVGAGSTDTQYF
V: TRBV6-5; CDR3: CASSLRVSYEQYF
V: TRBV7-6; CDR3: CASSPETSLYNEQFF
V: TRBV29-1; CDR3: CSVDTDTQYF
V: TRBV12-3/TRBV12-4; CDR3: CASSFPDITLNNEQFF
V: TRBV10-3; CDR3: CAISDREYEQYF
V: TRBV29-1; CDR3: CSVRDRGETQYF
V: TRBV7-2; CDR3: CASSPGDLSFVYGYTF
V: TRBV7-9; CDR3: CASSRTSGSSSYEQYF
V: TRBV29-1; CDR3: CSAQGHSSYEQYF
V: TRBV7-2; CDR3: CASSFGGDGAARADTQYF